The table lists the clone carrying this T cell receptor beta chain with a count of one. These data are taken from a study of T cell changes during pregnancy in multiple sclerosis. The CDR3 is 14 amino acids. V was clipped by 4 bases and J by 7 bases, with 16 bases between them. From germline, CDR1 is MNHEY and CDR2 SMNVEV (reference sequence). Produced via immunoSEQ multiplex PCR; TCRdb's table is partial and in-frame only. Among 70,000 to 95,000 clones listed, roughly 93% were seen once. The chain is built from TRBV27 and TRBJ1-1, with D unclear. This TCR was recovered from a female donor with multiple sclerosis, enrolled in a pregnancy study. The source material was peripheral blood, sampled in the third trimester of pregnancy. The CDR3: CASSSEGLAVEAFF. The CDR3 coding sequence is TGTGCCAGCAGTTCGGAAGGGTTAGCGGTTGAAGCTTTCTTT.